This TCR beta chain was sequenced during a study of T cell responses to AZD1222 COVID-19 vaccine. Only in-frame clones appear in the TCRdb table, and some are missing; sequencing was by immunoSEQ multiplex PCR. This table has 150,000 or so clones, around 90% appearing once. Pooling was applied to second doses at about 4 or about 12 weeks. For this clone: The antigen is not known.

Findings and limits, study-wide: Donor demographics were predominantly white British with a female majority; clonal diversity may be underestimated. At study baseline, merely five or six AZD1222 recipients were seropositive. There were vaccine-associated CD4 TCRs across spike, dominant at 160-218 and 743-854.

The sequenced sample was peripheral blood, obtained 28 days after the second AZD1222 dose. This clonotype originated in an adult who received the AZD1222 COVID-19 vaccine.

CDR3 DNA sequence: TGTGCCAGCAGCACCCGGGGGGCAAGGTCCTACGAGCAGTACTTC. Translation gives CASSTRGARSYEQYF. V is TRBV6-5 and J is TRBJ2-7; TRBD2 is a possible D gene (7 bases). Germline CDR1 is MNHEY and CDR2 is SVGAGI. The CDR3 consists of 15 residues. The V and J ends lost 6 bases and 1 base respectively, with 16 bases between them.